Each of the 5 T cell receptor beta chains below was sequenced from the same sample in a study of type 1 regulatory T cells. TCRdb called the reads again in MiXCR, with one record for every CDR3 protein. The sample records tens of thousands of distinct CDR3 sequences, roughly an eighth being singletons. Antigens for these TCRs are unknown. Sequences were obtained from cultured non-Tr1 T cells, either the whole culture or a sorted T cell fraction (not recorded which). The source is a human donor in good health.

This clonotype was seen a handful of times. A clone one base away is much larger, so this may be a read error. This chain connects TRBV30 to TRBJ1-1; weak D call: TRBD1 (6 bases). This CDR3 has 12 amino acids. Germline V CDR1 and CDR2: GTSNPN, SVGIG (reference sequence). The CDR3 loop is CAWGVQGGEAFF. CDR3 coding DNA: TGTGCCTGGGGTGTACAAGGGGGAGAAGCTTTCTTT.

This clonotype was recorded a few times. DNA of the CDR3: TGTGCCAGCTACTCGGGACCCCGCGGTGAGCAGTACTTC. This sequence encodes CASYSGPRGEQYF. This chain uses TRBV12-3 or TRBV12-4 with TRBJ2-7, with D perhaps assigned TRBD1 or TRBD2 (5 bases each). This CDR3 spans 13 amino acids. Trimming stripped 8 bases from V and 7 bases from J, with 18 bases between.

The table lists this clonotype with many counts. V is TRBV30 and J is TRBJ1-2; D is uncertain. The length of the CDR3 is 15 residues. V was shortened by 7 bases and J by 7 bases, with 25 bases between the two germline ends. The V gene's germline CDR1 is GTSNPN and CDR2 SVGIG (reference sequence). This chain's CDR3 is CASHRPGGDRGGYTF. The CDR3 DNA reads as TGTGCCTCCCATCGCCCAGGAGGAGACCGAGGTGGCTACACCTTC.

This clonotype showed up just a few times. The CDR3, as DNA: TGTGCCAGCAGTTTAGGGCGTGAGAGGTACTTC. This sequence encodes CASSLGRERYF. The chain couples TRBV12-3 or TRBV12-4 to TRBJ2-5; D is unresolved. The CDR3 spans 11 residues. The V gene lost 1 base and the J gene lost 13 bases, with 10 bases spanning the gap.

This clonotype was observed a handful of times. The chain carries TRBV18 and TRBJ2-2; D is ambiguous. V lost 3 bases and J 6 bases, leaving 11 bases between the germline ends. The CDR3 has 14 residues. CDR1 is KGHSH, CDR2 LQKENI, per germline. CDR3 sequence: CASSPLSSSGELFF. DNA of the CDR3: TGTGCCAGCTCACCCCTTTCGTCCTCCGGGGAGCTGTTTTTT.